This T cell receptor (beta chain) was sequenced during a study of blood T cell repertoires in COVID-19. Whole-study context: T cells, B-cell-depleted T cells, or PBMCs provided the cDNA or gDNA that served as material.

Produced via immunoSEQ multiplex PCR; TCRdb's table is partial and in-frame only. The sample carries more than 85,000 clones, nearly 90% recorded once. Sample: peripheral blood. The receptor's source is a human donor in a cohort sampled during active COVID-19.

The chain's CDR3 is CASKVLANTEAFF. The CDR3 nucleotides are TGTGCCAGCAAGGTCTTAGCGAACACTGAAGCTTTCTTT. V gene TRBV12-3 or TRBV12-4 combines with J gene TRBJ1-1; D unclear. The V gene lost 7 bases and the J gene lost 1 base, with 10 bases spanning the gap. CDR3 length: 13 amino acids.